This TCR beta chain was obtained from a study of T cells in Graves' hyperthyroidism and ophthalmopathy. General observations from the study: Among clonotypes expanded in thyroid above 0.001, most were also found in blood. A model of 13 V-J features distinguished ophthalmopathy from stable hyperthyroidism.

In this sample, this clonotype turned up a few times. Its target is not known. RNA transcripts were the template for amplifying TCR beta CDR3 regions. An initial round of RT-PCR targeting the TCR CDR3 relied on the HTBI primer set. One entry per CDR3 protein results from TCRdb running MiXCR on the multiplex PCR reads. The table records over 650,000 distinct CDR3 sequences, 45% of them present only once. Pregnant or lactating patients were excluded, as were those with uncontrolled infection or other autoimmune disease. Thyroid ultrasound, orbital computed tomography, clinical symptoms, and serum thyroxine and TRAb underpinned diagnoses. CDR3 size: 14 residues. Deletions cut 7 bases from V and 2 bases from J, with 14 bases between. Germline loops: CDR1 LNHDA, CDR2 SQIVND (reference sequence).

The chain couples TRBV19 to TRBJ1-2, with D perhaps matching TRBD1 (5 bases). This receptor was taken from an adult man with Graves' disease, either hyperthyroidism or ophthalmopathy (not recorded which). The sequenced material came from peripheral blood or thyroid tissue (not recorded which). This CDR3 reads CASNPTAANYGYTF. CDR3 nucleotide sequence: TGTGCCAGTAACCCGACAGCCGCGAACTATGGCTACACCTTC.